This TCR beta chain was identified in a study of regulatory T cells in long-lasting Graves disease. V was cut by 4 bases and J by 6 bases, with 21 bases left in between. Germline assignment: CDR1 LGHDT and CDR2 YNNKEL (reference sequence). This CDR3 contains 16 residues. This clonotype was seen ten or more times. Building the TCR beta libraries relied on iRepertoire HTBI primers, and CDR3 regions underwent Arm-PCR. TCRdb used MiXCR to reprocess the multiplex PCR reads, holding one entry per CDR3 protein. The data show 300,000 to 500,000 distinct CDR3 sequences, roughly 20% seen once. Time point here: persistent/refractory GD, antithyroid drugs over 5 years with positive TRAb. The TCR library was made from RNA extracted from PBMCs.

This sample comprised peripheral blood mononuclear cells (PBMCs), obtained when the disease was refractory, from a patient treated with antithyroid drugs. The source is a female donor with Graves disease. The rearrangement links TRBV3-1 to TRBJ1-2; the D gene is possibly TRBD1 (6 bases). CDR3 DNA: TGTGCCAGCAGCCCGTACCGAACAGGGAAGAGGAATGGCTACACCTTC. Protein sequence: CASSPYRTGKRNGYTF.